This T cell receptor (beta chain) was identified in a study of blood T cell repertoires in COVID-19. Some clones are missing from TCRdb's copy, which holds only in-frame ones; the method was immunoSEQ multiplex PCR. The table lists a few hundred thousand clones, roughly 89% of them singletons. The CDR3 consists of 15 residues. Germline lookup yields CDR1 LNHNV and CDR2 YYDKDF (reference sequence). V lost 2 bases to trimming and J lost 0 bases, with 8 bases between them. Sequenced material: peripheral blood. The clonotype was recovered from a woman aged 35 to 49 who had recovered from COVID-19. The chain combines TRBV15 with TRBJ2-1; D might be TRBD2 (6 bases). In DNA form, the CDR3 reads TGTGCCACCAGCAGATCCGGGGGCTCCTACAATGAGCAGTTCTTC. Encoded protein: CATSRSGGSYNEQFF.